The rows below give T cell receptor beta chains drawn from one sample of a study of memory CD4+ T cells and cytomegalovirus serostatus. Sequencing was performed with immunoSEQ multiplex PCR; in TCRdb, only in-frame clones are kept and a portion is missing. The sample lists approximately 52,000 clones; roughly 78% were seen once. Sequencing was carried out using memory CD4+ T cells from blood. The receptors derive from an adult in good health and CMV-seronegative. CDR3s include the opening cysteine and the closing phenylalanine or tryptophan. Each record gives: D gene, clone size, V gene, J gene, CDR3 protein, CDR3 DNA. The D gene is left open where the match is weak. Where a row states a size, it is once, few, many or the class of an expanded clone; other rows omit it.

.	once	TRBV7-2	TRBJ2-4	CASRSEVAKNIQYF	TGTGCCAGCAGGAGTGAGGTTGCCAAAAACATTCAGTACTTC
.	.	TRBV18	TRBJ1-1	CASSLDKTQEAFF	TGTGCCAGCTCACTGGACAAAACTCAAGAAGCTTTCTTT
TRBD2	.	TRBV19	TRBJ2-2	CASRRTSGGSFTGELFF	TGTGCCAGTAGGAGGACTAGCGGGGGGTCTTTCACCGGGGAGCTGTTTTTT
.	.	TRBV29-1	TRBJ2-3	CSVTSTDTQYF	TGCAGCGTGACTAGCACAGATACGCAGTATTTT
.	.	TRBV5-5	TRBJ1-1	CASSGQLNTEAFF	TGTGCCAGCAGCGGACAGCTTAACACTGAAGCTTTCTTT
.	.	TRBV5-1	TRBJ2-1	CASHDGSSYNEQFF	TGCGCCAGTCACGACGGGAGCTCCTACAATGAGCAGTTCTTC
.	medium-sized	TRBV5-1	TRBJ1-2	CASSLGVSANYGYTF	TGCGCCAGCAGCTTGGGGGTCTCAGCTAACTATGGCTACACCTTC
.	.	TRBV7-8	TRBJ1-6	CASSFRANYNSPLHF	TGTGCCAGCAGCTTCCGGGCAAACTATAATTCACCCCTCCACTTT
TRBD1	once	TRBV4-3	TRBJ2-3	CASSQGTGGDTQYF	TGCGCCAGCAGCCAAGGGACAGGGGGAGATACGCAGTATTTT
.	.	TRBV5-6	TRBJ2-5	CASNPRDRWWTQYF	TGTGCCAGCAACCCCCGGGACCGATGGTGGACCCAGTACTTC